This T cell receptor beta chain was sequenced during a study of graft-versus-host responses after intestinal transplantation. Study observations and caveats: In recipient marrow, GvH clones were found, and some appeared first in ileum or blood.

On this clone itself: Its antigen is as yet unknown.

V dropped 11 bases and J dropped 6 bases, with 20 bases sitting between them. This CDR3 spans 14 amino acids. Produced via immunoSEQ multiplex PCR; TCRdb's table is partial and in-frame only. The table lists roughly 23,000 clones, around 78% of them singletons. Lamina propria and intraepithelial lymphocytes were released by processing graft tissue. Specimen: ileum tissue, collected 12 days after intestinal transplant. This clonotype was sampled from a human patient who received an intestinal transplant, so some T cells may come from the graft donor. J is TRBJ1-5 and V is TRBV23-1; D uncertain. TRBV23-1 is assigned to the ORF class and has an uncertain function. The CDR3 is CAQERRSVSQPQHF. Written as DNA, the CDR3 is TGCGCCCAAGAGAGGAGGAGCGTTTCTCAGCCCCAGCATTTT.